This TCR beta chain was identified in a study of cytomegalovirus exposure and HLA in healthy donors. Study context: An earlier analysis found under 130 million unique TCR beta sequences from about 190 million T cells.

Germline CDR1 is SGHVS and CDR2 is FNYEAQ. The CDR3 spans 15 residues. V lost 1 base to trimming and J lost 7 bases; unmatched junction nucleotides: 7. 13 Jbeta primers and 60 Vbeta primers were used for the PCR. Profiled with immunoSEQ multiplex PCR; TCRdb holds only in-frame clones, not every one. The data show about 200,000 clones, with approximately 83% seen just once and roughly 0.097% held by the top ten. Material for sequencing was PBMCs. The receptor's source is a boy aged 2 to 10 in good health and CMV-seronegative. V usage is TRBV7-6 and J usage is TRBJ2-1; 7 nucleotides align to TRBD1. CDR3 protein: CASSLGGGSQNEQFF. CDR3 DNA: TGTGCCAGCAGCTTAGGAGGGGGCAGTCAAAATGAGCAGTTCTTC.